This T cell receptor beta chain was captured in a study of PD-1 blockade in classical Hodgkin lymphoma. Time point defined: cycle 4 day 1 (C4D1), after five to seven weeks of nivolumab. Each of the patients experienced relapse following autologous stem cell transplantation, and their brentuximab vedotin exposure differed. Clones were read by immunoSEQ multiplex PCR, and TCRdb kept only the in-frame ones, dropping some. Among about 39,000 clones listed, more than 60% were seen once. This clone has a handful of counts. Antigen unknown. General observations from the study: At baseline, newly diagnosed patients reportedly showed less TCR diversity than healthy donors. CD4+ TCR diversity, unlike CD8+, climbed significantly by C4D1. Prior to therapy, complete responders displayed diversity much like that of newly diagnosed patients. There remain no defined causes for the repertoire differences, which possibly reflect disease activity or prior therapy.

CDR1 and CDR2 (germline): SEHNR, FQNEAQ (reference sequence). The CDR3 is 15 amino acids. Deletions cut 5 bases from V and 1 base from J, with 14 bases between. The rearrangement uses TRBV7-9 and TRBJ1-1; TRBD1 is a possible D gene (5 bases). The sequence was obtained from a human donor with classical Hodgkin lymphoma. Specimen: peripheral blood mononuclear cells (PBMCs), collected before the fourth cycle of nivolumab. In nucleotides, the CDR3 is TGTGCCAGCAGCCGCGACAGCCCAGGGAACACTGAAGCTTTCTTT. The encoded protein is CASSRDSPGNTEAFF.